Below are 17 T cell receptor beta chains sequenced from a single sample in a study of T cell clones after liver transplantation. Generated by immunoSEQ multiplex PCR, the TCRdb table keeps only in-frame clones and is missing some. Of about 60,000 clones listed, 71% are singletons. The input for sequencing was CD4+ T cells from blood, taken before liver transplant. The receptors here all came from a human donor who received a liver transplant.

V gene TRBV7-9 combines with J gene TRBJ2-7, with 7 bases lining up with TRBD1. The length of the CDR3 is 14 residues. Germline assignment: CDR1 SEHNR and CDR2 FQNEAQ (reference sequence). J was trimmed by 5 bases and V by 5 bases; bases with no gene match: 9. The CDR3 coding sequence is TGTGCCAGCAGCCCCGGGCAGGGGGTAAACGAGCAGTACTTC. The encoded protein is CASSPGQGVNEQYF.

This clone was observed a handful of times. The chain has TRBV5-4 and TRBJ2-5, with D perhaps matching TRBD1 (6 bases). CDR3 length: 15 residues. CDR1 and CDR2 from the germline V gene are SGHNT and YYREEE (reference sequence). Trimming removed 3 bases at V and 5 bases at J, with 17 bases between. CDR3 sequence: CASSSQQGERETQYF. In DNA, the CDR3 is TGTGCCAGCAGCTCTCAACAGGGTGAGAGGGAGACCCAGTACTTC.

This clone was seen repeatedly, ten times or more. Here the CDR3 DNA reads TGTGCCAGTAGTCCATCGGGGGGCGATGTCTATGGCTACACCTTC. This translates into CASSPSGGDVYGYTF. This rearrangement joins TRBV19 to TRBJ1-2; TRBD1 is a possible D gene (6 bases). Trimming shortened V by 5 bases and J by 4 bases, and 17 bases separated the two germline ends. This CDR3 contains 15 residues. Germline CDR1 is LNHDA and CDR2 is SQIVND (reference sequence). The variable domain in full, with the rest retrieved from reference TRBV19 and TRBJ1-2, is DGGITQSPKYLFRKEGQNVTLSCEQNLNHDAMYWYRQDPGQGLRLIYYSQIVNDFQKGDIAEGYSVSREKKESFPLTVTSAQKNPTAFYLCASSPSGGDVYGYTFGSGTRLTVV.

The rearrangement links TRBV5-4 to TRBJ2-2; D is unclear. CDR3 length equals 13 residues. The V end was cut by 0 bases, the J end by 5 bases, with 5 bases between. The germline gives CDR1 SGHNT, CDR2 YYREEE (reference sequence). CDR3 coding DNA: TGTGCCAGCAGCTTGGAAGAGACCGGGGAGCTGTTTTTT. It is translated as CASSLEETGELFF. Looking up the rest from reference TRBV5-4 and TRBJ2-2 gives the full variable domain: ETGVTQSPTHLIKTRGQQVTLRCSSQSGHNTVSWYQQALGQGPQFIFQYYREEENGRGNFPPRFSGLQFPNYSSELNVNALELDDSALYLCASSLEETGELFFGEGSRLTVL.

The chain employs TRBV7-9 and TRBJ1-3, with D possibly being TRBD1 (6 bases). CDR1 is SEHNR and CDR2 is FQNEAQ in the germline V gene (reference sequence). V lost 2 bases and J lost 8, with 16 bases in between. This CDR3 has 15 amino acids. The CDR3 DNA follows: TGTGCCAGCAGCTTATTGGATGGGGGCGCGCACACCATATATTTT. Amino acid sequence: CASSLLDGGAHTIYF.

This chain uses TRBV4-2 with TRBJ2-1; the match to TRBD2 covers 13 bases. Trimming cost V 4 bases and J 7 bases; bases outside gene matches: 7. The germline V gene encodes CDR1 LGHNA and CDR2 YNFKEQ. This CDR3 has 16 amino acids. CDR3 in amino acids: CASSPHGLAGENEQFF. CDR3 in DNA: TGTGCCAGCAGCCCTCACGGACTAGCGGGGGAGAATGAGCAGTTCTTC.

The V call is TRBV27, the J call TRBJ2-7; D is possibly TRBD2 (5 bases). This CDR3 has 17 residues. CDR1 and CDR2 (germline): MNHEY, SMNVEV (reference sequence). Trimming stripped 0 bases from V and 2 bases from J, with 17 bases between. CDR3 sequence reads: CASSLSVRASATYEQYF. The CDR3 DNA is TGTGCCAGCAGTTTATCTGTGAGGGCCAGTGCAACCTACGAGCAGTACTTC.

The gene calls are TRBV2 and TRBJ1-5; D is undetermined. CDR3 length equals 14 residues. Trimming stripped 3 bases from V and 7 bases from J, with 13 bases between. The germline CDR1 and CDR2 sequences are SNHLY and FYNNEI. CDR3 protein: CASSEVLGGQPQHF. The CDR3 nucleotides are TGTGCCAGCAGTGAGGTTTTGGGAGGACAGCCCCAGCATTTT. The full variable domain, in which reference TRBV2 and TRBJ1-5 provide the parts outside the CDR3, is EPEVTQTPSHQVTQMGQEVILRCVPISNHLYFYWYRQILGQKVEFLVSFYNNEISEKSEIFDDQFSVERPDGSNFTLKIRSTKLEDSAMYFCASSEVLGGQPQHFGDGTRLSIL.

CDR3 protein: CASSSQGGNTIYF. The CDR3 DNA follows: TGTGCCAGCAGCTCACAGGGGGGAAACACCATATATTTT. This chain uses TRBV7-2 with TRBJ1-3, with TRBD1 identical over 7 bases. Germline-derived CDR1 and CDR2 are SGHTA and FQGNSA. Losses at the gene ends were 4 bases for V and 4 bases for J; bases not matched to a gene: 1. CDR3 length equals 13 residues.

V is TRBV19 and J is TRBJ2-7, with D maybe TRBD2 (6 bases). CDR3 size: 15 residues. The germline V gene has CDR1 LNHDA and CDR2 SQIVND (reference sequence). Trimming removed 4 bases from V and 5 bases from J, with 18 bases in between. The CDR3 DNA reads as TGTGCCAGTAGTAGCCGGGACTGGCCCGGGGACGAGCAGTACTTC. Its protein is CASSSRDWPGDEQYF.

The J gene is TRBJ1-4, the V gene TRBV14; D is ambiguous. From germline, CDR1 is SGHDN and CDR2 FVKESK. There are 16 residues in the CDR3. The germline V and J ends were trimmed by 2 bases and 8 bases, with 18 bases remaining between them. CDR3 residues: CASSQFAARLDEKLFF. The CDR3 DNA is TGTGCCAGCAGCCAATTTGCGGCACGGCTTGACGAAAAACTGTTTTTT.

The V and J genes are TRBV10-3 and TRBJ2-7; 8 bases match TRBD1. Germline-derived CDR1 and CDR2 are ENHRY and SYGVKD. CDR3 length equals 16 residues. Trimming cost V 4 bases and J 4 bases; bases outside gene matches: 12. CDR3 amino acids: CAISGLGRTGSYEQYF. The CDR3 coding sequence is TGTGCCATCAGTGGCCTGGGGAGGACAGGGTCGTACGAGCAGTACTTC.

The rearrangement uses TRBV10-1 and TRBJ1-1; 7 nucleotides line up with TRBD1. Germline V CDR1 and CDR2: WNHNN, SYGVQD (reference sequence). CDR3 length: 14 residues. The junction had 5 bases not matched to a gene; V was cut back by 3 bases and J by 4 bases. CDR3 DNA sequence: TGCGCCAGCAGTGAAGGGGGCAGAGGCACTGAAGCTTTCTTT. This encodes CASSEGGRGTEAFF.

This chain uses TRBV6-5 with TRBJ2-3, with a tentative D call TRBD1 (6 bases). Germline V gene data show CDR1 as MNHEY and CDR2 as SVGAGI. Trimming stripped 7 bases from V and 3 bases from J, with 11 bases between. The CDR3 sequence is 13 residues long. CDR3 coding DNA: TGTGCCAGCACTAAAACAGGGACAGATACGCAGTATTTT. It translates to CASTKTGTDTQYF.

This clone was recorded only once. In DNA form, the CDR3 reads TGTGCCAGCAGCTCTAGCGGGAGCACAGATACGCAGTATTTT. Translation gives CASSSSGSTDTQYF. The chain joins TRBV13 to TRBJ2-3, with TRBD2 matching over 8 bases. The CDR3 covers 14 residues. V lost 4 bases to trimming and J lost 0 bases; unmatched junction nucleotides: 0. Germline-derived CDR1 and CDR2 are PRHDT and FYEKMQ (reference sequence).

The V call is TRBV6-4, the J call TRBJ2-3; 10 bases agree with TRBD2. The V and J ends lost 6 bases and 6 bases, in that order; junction bases with no gene match: 9. The CDR3 totals 15 residues. The germline V gene encodes CDR1 MRHNA and CDR2 SNTAGT. The CDR3 DNA sequence: TGTGCCAGCAGGGCTAGCGGGGGTGCCACGGATACGCAGTATTTT. Translation gives CASRASGGATDTQYF.

The gene calls are TRBV10-3 and TRBJ1-1, with TRBD1 matching over 8 bases. Germline lookup yields CDR1 ENHRY and CDR2 SYGVKD. Losses at the gene ends were 6 bases for V and 3 bases for J; bases not matched to a gene: 6. The CDR3 extends over 14 amino acids. The CDR3 bases are TGTGCCATCAGGGACGGACAGGGTTACACTGAAGCTTTCTTT. It specifies CAIRDGQGYTEAFF.